In this sample, the clone carrying this T cell receptor beta chain turned up many times. Its specificity is not known. Germline V CDR1 and CDR2: MNHEY, SMNVEV (reference sequence). The J segment lost 5 bases and the V segment lost 8 bases, leaving 9 bases of the junction unmatched. The length of the CDR3 is 16 residues. Amplification of TCR beta CDR3 regions used RNA as the template. First-round RT-PCR of the TCR CDR3 relied on the HTBI primer set. One entry per CDR3 protein results from TCRdb running MiXCR on the multiplex PCR reads. The table has about 770,000 distinct CDR3 sequences, 18% seen once. These data are taken from a study of T cells in Graves' hyperthyroidism and ophthalmopathy. Study-wide findings and caveats: It was a median about 6 months before onset that the model predicted ophthalmopathy.

The TCR sequence derives from a woman aged 50 to 60 with Graves' hyperthyroidism that later progressed to Graves' ophthalmopathy. The gene calls are TRBV27 and TRBJ2-2; 12 bases align to TRBD1. Sequences were obtained from blood. The CDR3 coding sequence is TGTGCCAGCGCACCCGGGGACAGGGGGCGGACCGGGGAGCTGTTTTTT. Its translation: CASAPGDRGRTGELFF.